A selection of T cell receptor beta chains follows, all from one sample in a study of radiotherapy plus CTLA-4 blockade in lung cancer. Method: immunoSEQ multiplex PCR; TCRdb's copy keeps in-frame clones and lacks some. Of some 60,000 clones in the sample, 70% to 85% are singletons; the top ten hold approximately 4.3%. The specimen was peripheral blood, collected from a patient treated with radiotherapy plus ipilimumab. The origin of the receptors is a human donor with non-small cell lung cancer who had a partial response to radiotherapy plus ipilimumab. The CDR3 runs from the conserved cysteine through the conserved F or W. Fields, in order: J gene, CDR3 length, V gene, D gene, clone size, CDR3 DNA, CDR3 protein. The D gene is left open where the match is weak. The listing skips clone size in some rows; elsewhere it reads once, few, many or a size class.

J: TRBJ1-6; length: 16; V: TRBV5-8; D: TRBD1; size: once; DNA: TGTGCCAGCAGCTTGTCTCGTCCGGGACAGAATTCACCCCTCCACTTT; CDR3: CASSLSRPGQNSPLHF
J: TRBJ1-2; length: 14; V: TRBV11-2; D: .; size: .; DNA: TGTGCCAGCAGATTCATCAGGGAAAGTTATGGCTACACCTTC; CDR3: CASRFIRESYGYTF
J: TRBJ2-1; length: 15; V: TRBV19; D: TRBD1; size: few; DNA: TGTGCCAGTAGTGTAGAGGACAGGGGGCGAAATGAGCAGTTCTTC; CDR3: CASSVEDRGRNEQFF
J: TRBJ2-7; length: 16; V: TRBV5-1; D: .; size: .; DNA: TGCGCCAGCAGCAATGAAAAGGGGCTTCGCTCCTACGAGCAGTACTTC; CDR3: CASSNEKGLRSYEQYF
J: TRBJ1-6; length: 14; V: TRBV28; D: .; size: once; DNA: TGTGCCAGCAGGACCGACAGGCTGAATTCACCCCTCCACTTT; CDR3: CASRTDRLNSPLHF
J: TRBJ2-2; length: 15; V: TRBV2; D: TRBD2; size: .; DNA: TGTGCCAGCAGAGTTTTAGCGGGGAACACCGGGGAGCTGTTTTTT; CDR3: CASRVLAGNTGELFF
J: TRBJ1-1; length: 14; V: TRBV30; D: .; size: .; DNA: TGTGCCTGGAGTGTAAGAACAGTGAACACTGAAGCTTTCTTT; CDR3: CAWSVRTVNTEAFF
J: TRBJ2-1; length: 14; V: TRBV9; D: .; size: .; DNA: TGTGCCAGCAGCTCCAGAGGGTTTACTGATGAGCAGTTCTTC; CDR3: CASSSRGFTDEQFF
J: TRBJ1-2; length: 15; V: TRBV28; D: .; size: .; DNA: TGTGCCAGCAGTTCCGTTGGGCGGGGGACCTATGGCTACACCTTC; CDR3: CASSSVGRGTYGYTF
J: TRBJ2-2; length: 15; V: TRBV19; D: TRBD2; size: .; DNA: TGTGCCAGTAGTCGGACTAGCGGGGGCGTCGGGGAGCTGTTTTTT; CDR3: CASSRTSGGVGELFF
J: TRBJ2-3; length: 15; V: TRBV4-1; D: .; size: many; DNA: TGCGCCAGCAGCCTCCTCACAGGTGCCACAGATACGCAGTATTTT; CDR3: CASSLLTGATDTQYF
J: TRBJ1-2; length: 13; V: TRBV28; D: TRBD1; size: .; DNA: TGTGCCAGCAGTTTAACAGGGGCCTATGGCTACACCTTC; CDR3: CASSLTGAYGYTF
J: TRBJ2-7; length: 14; V: TRBV16; D: TRBD2; size: few; DNA: TGTGCCAGCAGCCATTCTAGCGGGTACTACGAGCAGTACTTC; CDR3: CASSHSSGYYEQYF
J: TRBJ2-1; length: 13; V: TRBV29-1; D: .; size: .; DNA: TGCAGCGTCGCAGCGAGCTCCTACAATGAGCAGTTCTTC; CDR3: CSVAASSYNEQFF
J: TRBJ1-1; length: 16; V: TRBV9; D: .; size: .; DNA: TGTGCCAGCAGCGTAGGGGAGTTCGTAACTAACACTGAAGCTTTCTTT; CDR3: CASSVGEFVTNTEAFF
J: TRBJ1-6; length: 12; V: TRBV6-5; D: .; size: .; DNA: TGTGCCAGCAGGACAGCAAATTCACCCCTCCACTTT; CDR3: CASRTANSPLHF
J: TRBJ1-5; length: 14; V: TRBV15; D: .; size: .; DNA: TGTGCCACCAGCAGACAACAGGGCTTTCAGCCCCAGCATTTT; CDR3: CATSRQQGFQPQHF
J: TRBJ1-2; length: 14; V: TRBV29-1; D: .; size: .; DNA: TGCAGCGTTGAAGATTTGGCCATGATGTATGGCTACACCTTC; CDR3: CSVEDLAMMYGYTF
J: TRBJ2-2; length: 16; V: TRBV5-1; D: TRBD1; size: .; DNA: TGCGCCAGCAGCCACGCCACGACAGGGAGCACCGGGGAGCTGTTTTTT; CDR3: CASSHATTGSTGELFF
J: TRBJ2-6; length: 17; V: TRBV6-7; D: .; size: .; DNA: TGTGCCAGCAGTTCGGGATGGCGTCAAAGTCGGGCCAACGTCCTGACTTTC; CDR3: CASSSGWRQSRANVLTF
J: TRBJ2-3; length: 17; V: TRBV9; D: TRBD2; size: .; DNA: TGTGCCAGCAGCGTGACTAGCGGGGGGGGTGGGACAGATACGCAGTATTTT; CDR3: CASSVTSGGGGTDTQYF
J: TRBJ2-7; length: 14; V: TRBV23-1; D: .; size: .; DNA: TGCGCCAGCACCCGCGGGGGCCCTATCAGGGAGCAGTACTTC; CDR3: CASTRGGPIREQYF
J: TRBJ2-6; length: 14; V: TRBV19; D: .; size: .; DNA: TGTGCCACCAACTGGAGGGCCGGGGCCAACGTCCTGACTTTC; CDR3: CATNWRAGANVLTF
J: TRBJ1-1; length: 11; V: TRBV6-5; D: TRBD1; size: .; DNA: TGTGCCAGCAGCGACAGGGCTGAAGCTTTCTTT; CDR3: CASSDRAEAFF